Given below is one T cell receptor (beta chain) in context. Its antigen is still unknown. CDR3 length: 16 amino acids. The germline CDR1 and CDR2 sequences are SGDLS and YYNGEE. V lost 4 bases to trimming and J lost 0 bases, with 14 bases between them. The sample originates from a study of tumor-infiltrating lymphocytes in localized non-small cell lung cancer. Study overall: Tumor tissue and non-adjacent uninvolved lung came from each patient.

Produced via immunoSEQ multiplex PCR; TCRdb's table is partial and in-frame only. Among about 6,700 clones listed, around 78% were seen once. Notes on the study in general: Technical variation could not be separated from intratumor heterogeneity here. Immunotypes IM1 and IM2 had similar TCR-derived T-cell fractions.

The TCR was taken from a human donor with non-small cell lung cancer. V and J are TRBV9 and TRBJ2-1, with D perhaps matching TRBD2 (6 bases). The sequencing sample was made of uninvolved lung tissue not adjacent to the tumor. The CDR3 DNA follows: TGTGCCAGCAGCCTAAGCGGGTCCCTCTCCTACAATGAGCAGTTCTTC. Encoded protein: CASSLSGSLSYNEQFF. The entire variable domain, with the rest obtained from reference TRBV9 and TRBJ2-1, is as follows: DSGVTQTPKHLITATGQRVTLRCSPRSGDLSVYWYQQSLDQGLQFLIQYYNGEERAKGNILERFSAQQFPDLHSELNLSSLELGDSALYFCASSLSGSLSYNEQFFGPGTRLTVL.